Only a few counts were recorded for the clone carrying this T cell receptor beta chain. These data come from a study of blood T cell repertoires in COVID-19. About the research overall: The United States, Italy and Spain provided the acute and convalescent COVID-19 samples. T cells, B-cell-depleted T cells, or PBMCs provided the cDNA or gDNA that served as material.

Authors' data handling: It was from reference gene primer amplification that nucleated cell counts were estimated. Using immunoSEQ multiplex PCR, the repertoire was profiled, and TCRdb retains in-frame clones only, with some absent. That table gives V, J and clone size, and the DNA gave D and trimming. This sample has 100,000 or so clones, with about 81% found just once. The CDR3 contains 14 residues. The germline gives CDR1 SEHNR, CDR2 FQNEAQ (reference sequence). Trimming took off 4 bases at V and 7 bases at J, with 16 bases between the two ends. This sequence joins TRBV7-9 and TRBJ1-1, with unresolved D. Source material: peripheral blood. The source of this sequence is a human donor in a cohort sampled during active COVID-19. Here the CDR3 DNA reads TGTGCCAGCAGCTCCCCCAATGCGGCTCATGAAGCTTTCTTT. It translates to CASSSPNAAHEAFF.